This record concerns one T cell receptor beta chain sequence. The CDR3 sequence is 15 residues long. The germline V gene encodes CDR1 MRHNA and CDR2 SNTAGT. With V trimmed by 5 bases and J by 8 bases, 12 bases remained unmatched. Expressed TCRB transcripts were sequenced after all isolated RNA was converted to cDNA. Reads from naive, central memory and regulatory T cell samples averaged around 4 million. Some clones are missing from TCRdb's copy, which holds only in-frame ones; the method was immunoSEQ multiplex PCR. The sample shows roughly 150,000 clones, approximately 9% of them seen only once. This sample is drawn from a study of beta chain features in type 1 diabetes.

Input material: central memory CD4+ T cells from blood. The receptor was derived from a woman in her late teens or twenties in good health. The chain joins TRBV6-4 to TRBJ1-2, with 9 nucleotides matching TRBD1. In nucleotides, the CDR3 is TGTGCCAGCAGTTCCTCCCCGGGACAGGGAGGAGGCTACACCTTC. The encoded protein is CASSSSPGQGGGYTF.